Each of the 19 T cell receptor beta chains below was sequenced from the same sample in a study of CD8 T cells in ankylosing spondylitis. Study results and limitations: Characteristic, it appeared, of ankylosing spondylitis blood was a TCR beta motif of eight highly homologous variants.

For these TCRs, the target antigens are not known. In TCRdb, the 5' RACE reads were re-called with MiXCR into one record per CDR3 protein. Counted here are some 140,000 distinct CDR3 sequences, about a sixth occurring once; the ten biggest clones make up about 30%. Source material: blood, either unsorted or a sorted T cell fraction (not recorded which). The receptor source for this set is a male donor with ankylosing spondylitis.

The chain combines TRBV27 with TRBJ2-3; D might be TRBD2 (6 bases). Germline loops: CDR1 MNHEY, CDR2 SMNVEV (reference sequence). The V and J ends lost 3 bases and 9 bases respectively, with 13 bases between them. This CDR3 region has 13 residues. The CDR3 DNA sequence: TGTGCCAGCAGTTTCCCGGGAGACCTGACGCAGTATTTT. It specifies CASSFPGDLTQYF.

The gene calls are TRBV27 and TRBJ2-7; D is perhaps TRBD1 (5 bases). The germline gives CDR1 MNHEY, CDR2 SMNVEV (reference sequence). The V gene lost 0 bases and the J gene lost 5 bases, with 8 bases spanning the gap. CDR3 length equals 13 residues. CDR3: CASSLSDSHEQYF. The CDR3 DNA reads TGTGCCAGCAGTTTATCCGACAGTCACGAGCAGTACTTC.

The rearrangement uses TRBV28 and TRBJ2-3, with 7 bases that match TRBD2. This CDR3 contains 14 residues. Germline V gene lookup returns CDR1 MDHEN and CDR2 SYDVKM. J lost 6 bases, V lost 2 bases, and 5 bases had no gene match. The CDR3 nucleotides read TGTGCCAGCAGTTTACTAGCGGAGGGGGATACGCAGTATTTT. Its translation: CASSLLAEGDTQYF.

The CDR3 loop is CASSPTREKWDSNQPQHF. The DNA for the CDR3 is TGCGCCAGCAGCCCTACACGAGAGAAATGGGATAGCAATCAGCCCCAGCATTTT. The rearrangement joins TRBV5-1 to TRBJ1-5, with D unresolved. Per the germline V gene, CDR1 is SGHRS and CDR2 is YFSETQ. The V gene lost 4 bases and the J gene lost 0 bases, with 20 bases spanning the gap. The CDR3 is made up of 18 amino acids.

J is TRBJ2-7 and V is TRBV27, with 7 positions matching TRBD1. Unmatched junction bases numbered 4, after V lost 2 bases and J lost 3 bases. Germline V gene lookup returns CDR1 MNHEY and CDR2 SMNVEV (reference sequence). The CDR3 length is 14 residues. In DNA, the CDR3 is TGTGCCAGCAGTTTAGAGCCAGGGGGCTACGAGCAGTACTTC. This codes for CASSLEPGGYEQYF.

This chain uses TRBV4-3 with TRBJ2-7; TRBD1 or TRBD2 may be the D gene (5 bases each). Trimming cost V 4 bases and J 6 bases, with 19 bases left between them. Germline CDR1 and CDR2: LGHNA and YSLEER. The CDR3 runs to 15 residues. The CDR3 here is CASSLNRDQSFEQYF. As DNA, the CDR3 is TGCGCCAGCAGCCTCAATCGGGACCAAAGTTTCGAGCAGTACTTC.

The rearrangement joins TRBV20-1 to TRBJ2-1, with TRBD1 as a possible D gene (6 bases). The CDR3 extends over 12 amino acids. Trimming removed 4 bases at V and 5 bases at J, with 9 bases between. Germline CDR1 is DFQATT and CDR2 is SNEGSKA (reference sequence). The CDR3 DNA is TGCAGTGCTACCGGACAGAACAATGAGCAGTTCTTC. This translates into CSATGQNNEQFF.

The chain employs TRBV6-2 or TRBV6-3 and TRBJ2-7, with 11 bases matching TRBD1. This CDR3 contains 16 residues. The ends lost 2 bases at V and 3 bases at J; junction bases unmatched: 6. CDR1 is MNHEY, CDR2 SVGEGT, per germline. CDR3 residues: CASSYVSGQGVYEQYF. The CDR3, as DNA: TGTGCCAGCAGTTACGTCTCGGGACAGGGGGTCTACGAGCAGTACTTC.

The genes are TRBV11-2 and TRBJ2-3, with D uncertain. Trimming pared 1 base from V and 0 bases from J, leaving 11 bases between. The CDR3 contains 16 residues. Germline V lookup: CDR1 SGHAT, CDR2 FQNNGV. The chain's CDR3 is CASSLGAHQSTDTQYF. The CDR3 DNA sequence: TGTGCCAGCAGCTTAGGAGCACACCAAAGCACAGATACGCAGTATTTT.

The rearrangement uses TRBV27 and TRBJ2-3; D gene ambiguous. Trimming removed 10 bases at V and 0 bases at J, with 5 bases between. Germline lookup yields CDR1 MNHEY and CDR2 SMNVEV (reference sequence). This CDR3 contains 11 residues. The CDR3 coding sequence is TGTGCCATACAGAGCACAGATACGCAGTATTTT. Protein: CAIQSTDTQYF.

V gene TRBV7-9 combines with J gene TRBJ2-7, with 7 bases identical to TRBD1. The CDR3 has 13 amino acids. Losses at the gene ends were 6 bases for V and 7 bases for J; bases not matched to a gene: 9. The germline V gene encodes CDR1 SEHNR and CDR2 FQNEAQ (reference sequence). In DNA, the CDR3 is TGTGCCAGCAGTAACAGGGGCCTTGAAGAGCAGTACTTC. This translates into CASSNRGLEEQYF.

This clonotype was observed a handful of times. The chain couples TRBV30 to TRBJ2-1; 9 bases are a match to TRBD1. Germline trimming cut 5 bases from V and 4 bases from J; bases unmatched to any gene: 6. Germline values: CDR1 GTSNPN, CDR2 SVGIG (reference sequence). The CDR3 runs to 14 residues. The CDR3 DNA is TGTGCCTGGGCCGGGACAGGGTCATACAATGAGCAGTTCTTC. This gives the protein CAWAGTGSYNEQFF.

The DNA for the CDR3 is TGTGCCAGCTCACGGGATTTCTACATAGGCGAGGGCACCGGGGAGCTGTTTTTT. This translates into CASSRDFYIGEGTGELFF. The chain joins TRBV18 to TRBJ2-2, with a tentative D call TRBD2 (5 bases). Germline V CDR1 and CDR2: KGHSH, LQKENI. The CDR3 spans 18 residues. Trimming removed 4 bases at V and 4 bases at J, with 22 bases between.

J is TRBJ1-1 and V is TRBV13; maybe TRBD1 (6 bases). The CDR3 spans 13 residues. Germline values: CDR1 PRHDT, CDR2 FYEKMQ (reference sequence). Trimming stripped 3 bases from V and 4 bases from J, with 9 bases between. For the CDR3, the DNA is TGTGCCAGCAGCTTCACAGGGTTCACTGAAGCTTTCTTT. Its translation is CASSFTGFTEAFF.

This chain joins TRBV9 and TRBJ2-7, with 9 bases aligning to TRBD2. CDR3 length: 15 amino acids. Germline-derived CDR1 and CDR2 are SGDLS and YYNGEE. J gave up 0 bases and V 4 bases, and 5 bases lay outside the gene matches. The CDR3, as DNA: TGTGCCAGCAGCTATAGCGGGAGCAGCTCCTACGAGCAGTACTTC. This gives the protein CASSYSGSSSYEQYF. Full variable domain (missing parts from reference TRBV9 and TRBJ2-7): DSGVTQTPKHLITATGQRVTLRCSPRSGDLSVYWYQQSLDQGLQFLIQYYNGEERAKGNILERFSAQQFPDLHSELNLSSLELGDSALYFCASSYSGSSSYEQYFGPGTRLTVT.

This clonotype showed up just a few times. The chain combines TRBV27 with TRBJ2-1, with TRBD1 as a possible D gene (7 bases). Germline-derived CDR1 and CDR2 are MNHEY and SMNVEV (reference sequence). With 5 bases removed from V and 7 bases from J, the gap between germline ends came to 15 bases. This CDR3 spans 14 amino acids. The CDR3 DNA follows: TGTGCCAGCAGTCCCCGACAGGGAGGAAATGAGCAGTTCTTC. Its protein is CASSPRQGGNEQFF.

The CDR3 sequence: CASGTARREETQYF. CDR3 in DNA: TGTGCCAGCGGGACAGCCCGACGGGAAGAGACCCAGTACTTC. The chain couples TRBV19 to TRBJ2-5; TRBD1 aligns across 7 bases. V shed 9 bases, J shed 3 bases, and the junction held 10 bases outside the gene matches. Germline-derived CDR1 and CDR2 are LNHDA and SQIVND (reference sequence). The CDR3 consists of 14 residues.

The J gene is TRBJ2-3, the V gene TRBV12-3 or TRBV12-4; D may be TRBD2 (5 bases). Deletions cut 2 bases from V and 6 bases from J, with 12 bases between. The CDR3 has 14 amino acids. The CDR3 here is CASSLSSGTDTQYF. CDR3 bases: TGTGCCAGCAGTTTATCGTCGGGAACTGATACGCAGTATTTT.

The rearrangement joins TRBV7-8 to TRBJ2-5, with D hard to call. Germline CDR1 reads SGHVS; CDR2 reads FQNEAQ. There are 11 residues in the CDR3. V was clipped by 1 base and J by 7 bases, with 4 bases between them. The CDR3 DNA reads as TGTGCCAGCAGCTTAGAAGGGACCCAGTACTTC. This gives the protein CASSLEGTQYF.